This is a list of T cell receptor beta chains from one sample in a study of T cells in Graves' hyperthyroidism and ophthalmopathy. TCRdb re-derived calls from the multiplex PCR reads in MiXCR, one entry per CDR3 protein. The data contain about 570,000 distinct CDR3 sequences, more than 45% of them singletons. Sequenced material: peripheral blood or thyroid tissue (not recorded which). The source is an adult woman with Graves' disease, either hyperthyroidism or ophthalmopathy (not recorded which). Each CDR3 is given with its conserved first and last residue. The D gene is left open where the match is weak. Expanded clones get a size class; other rows say once, few or many, or leave the size out.

- | 16 | TRBJ1-5 | TRBV5-5 | - | TGTGCCAGCAGCGAAGCTCTGACAGGCCGCAATCAGCCCCAGCATTTT | CASSEALTGRNQPQHF
- | 12 | TRBJ1-1 | TRBV20-1 | many | TGCAGTCCGGACCGATCGAACACTGAAGCTTTCTTT | CSPDRSNTEAFF
TRBD1 | 17 | TRBJ1-6 | TRBV27 | few | TGTGCCAGCAGTTTACAGGGGGTGACCCGCTATAATTCACCCCTCCACTTT | CASSLQGVTRYNSPLHF
- | 15 | TRBJ1-1 | TRBV11-2 | many | TGTGCCAGCAGCCTCCGCGGACACCTGAACACTGAAGCTTTCTTT | CASSLRGHLNTEAFF
- | 15 | TRBJ1-1 | TRBV7-9 | many | TGTGCCAGCAGCCCAAAGGGGACAAGGAACACTGAAGCTTTCTTT | CASSPKGTRNTEAFF
- | 12 | TRBJ1-5 | TRBV20-1 | many | TGCAGTGCTTCATCAAGCAATCAGCCCCAGCATTTT | CSASSSNQPQHF
- | 10 | TRBJ2-4 | TRBV10-2 | - | TGCGCCAGCAGTGAGTTTGGCGAGTACTTC | CASSEFGEYF
- | 14 | TRBJ1-6 | TRBV6-4 | - | TGTGCCAGCAGTGAGGATGGGGAGGGTTCACCCCTCCACTTT | CASSEDGEGSPLHF
- | 15 | TRBJ2-5 | TRBV28 | - | TGTGCCAGCAGTTTGGGAGTAGGGGGTCTGGAGACCCAGTACTTC | CASSLGVGGLETQYF
TRBD1 | 14 | TRBJ1-2 | TRBV14 | - | TGTGCCAGCAGCCATTGGACAGGGACTTATGGCTACACCTTC | CASSHWTGTYGYTF
- | 12 | TRBJ1-4 | TRBV5-1 | - | TGCGCCAGCAGCTTGGGCCACGAAAAACTGTTTTTT | CASSLGHEKLFF
- | 15 | TRBJ1-1 | TRBV29-1 | few | TGCAGCGCTCTTTTGGCCGGACGGCAGAACACTGAAGCTTTCTTT | CSALLAGRQNTEAFF